The 11 T cell receptor beta chains reported below all come from one sample, sequenced in a study of blood T cells in healthy people across ages. A second about 6 to 12 cycle PCR used barcoded and J-beta primers. Each CDR3 protein is one row after TCRdb ran MiXCR on the 5' RACE reads. Of roughly 700,000 distinct CDR3 sequences in the sample, approximately 31% were seen once. The sequencing input was blood. The origin of the receptors is a woman of 80 years or more in good health.

CDR3 sequence: CASSTYGRTGRNQPQHF. The CDR3 nucleotides are TGTGCCAGCAGTACATATGGGAGGACAGGTCGCAATCAGCCCCAGCATTTT. This chain links TRBV28 with TRBJ1-5; 7 nucleotides line up with TRBD1. In germline, CDR1 is MDHEN, CDR2 SYDVKM. V gave up 5 bases and J gave up 2 bases; unmatched junction bases: 12. The CDR3 is 17 residues long.

This clonotype was recorded at least ten times. This chain uses TRBV18 with TRBJ2-3; D is perhaps TRBD1 or TRBD2 (6 bases each). Trimming left V 5 bases short and J 0 bases short, with 18 bases between. The CDR3 spans 17 residues. The germline CDR1 and CDR2 sequences are KGHSH and LQKENI. The CDR3 loop is CASSVTSRGTSTDTQYF. The DNA of the CDR3 is TGTGCCAGCTCAGTGACGTCTAGGGGGACTAGCACAGATACGCAGTATTTT.

The table lists this clonotype with many counts. The V and J genes are TRBV7-9 and TRBJ1-2; D unclear. The germline CDR1 and CDR2 sequences are SEHNR and FQNEAQ (reference sequence). This CDR3 region has 15 residues. Trimming stripped 0 bases from V and 2 bases from J, with 10 bases between. CDR3 in DNA: TGTGCCAGCAGCTTAGCCGGCAGAGCCAACTATGGCTACACCTTC. It encodes CASSLAGRANYGYTF.

This clonotype appeared many times. This chain joins TRBV20-1 and TRBJ2-1; TRBD1 matches 8 bases. V trimming: 8 bases; J trimming: 7 bases; junction bases outside the gene matches: 10. CDR1 is DFQATT, CDR2 SNEGSKA, per germline (reference sequence). There are 13 residues in the CDR3. This CDR3 is CSRPGQGANEQFF. The CDR3 coding sequence is TGCAGTAGACCCGGGCAGGGGGCAAATGAGCAGTTCTTC.

This clonotype was counted ten times or more. The V call is TRBV18, the J call TRBJ2-5; D call uncertain. V dropped 2 bases and J dropped 5 bases, with 12 bases sitting between them. Germline CDR1 reads KGHSH; CDR2 reads LQKENI. The CDR3 extends over 14 amino acids. CDR3 nucleotides: TGTGCCAGCTCACCAAGCGAGTTCGGGGAGACCCAGTACTTC. Translating gives CASSPSEFGETQYF.

In its sample, this clonotype was seen many times. This sequence joins TRBV28 and TRBJ1-2, with D possibly TRBD1 on 5 matching bases. Germline V lookup: CDR1 MDHEN, CDR2 SYDVKM. V lost 6 bases and J lost 4, with 12 bases in between. This CDR3 spans 13 amino acids. The DNA of the CDR3 is TGTGCCAGCAGCGTGGGGCAGGTCTATGGCTACACCTTC. As protein: CASSVGQVYGYTF.

This clonotype was seen ten or more times. The J gene is TRBJ1-1, the V gene TRBV29-1, with TRBD1 as a possible D gene (5 bases). The V and J ends lost 4 bases and 7 bases respectively, with 10 bases between them. CDR3 length equals 11 residues. Germline loops: CDR1 SQVTM, CDR2 ANQGSEA. The CDR3 here is CSVVSGGEAFF. Here the CDR3 DNA reads TGCAGCGTTGTATCCGGGGGTGAAGCTTTCTTT.

The chain recombines TRBV24-1 with TRBJ2-1, with D possibly being TRBD1 or TRBD2 (5 bases each). This CDR3 has 18 residues. V was shortened by 5 bases and J by 0 bases, with 19 bases between the two germline ends. The V gene's germline CDR1 is KGHDR and CDR2 SFDVKD. The CDR3 nucleotides are TGTGCCACCAGTGGGGGGACCGTTTCTCCCGGCTCCTACAATGAGCAGTTCTTC. It is translated as CATSGGTVSPGSYNEQFF.

Remarks on this clonotype: A much larger clonotype is one base distant, so this may be a read error. As the CDR3 is not closed by the conserved phenylalanine or tryptophan, this likely results from a read error. This rearrangement joins TRBV12-3 or TRBV12-4 to TRBJ2-1; TRBD1 is a possible D gene (6 bases). V was clipped by 6 bases and J by 9 bases, with 9 bases between them. The length of the CDR3 is 11 residues. The CDR3 region has the DNA TGTGCCAGCAGGCAGGGGCTTGAGCAGTTCCTC. Protein: CASRQGLEQFL.

This clonotype was recorded many times. V is TRBV10-3 and J is TRBJ2-3; possible D gene TRBD1, 6 bases. Germline V lookup: CDR1 ENHRY, CDR2 SYGVKD. The CDR3 totals 12 residues. The V end was cut by 10 bases, the J end by 5 bases, with 13 bases between. CDR3 nucleotide sequence: TGTGCCACCTGGGACATAGGAGATACGCAGTATTTT. It encodes CATWDIGDTQYF.

This clonotype showed up many times. The chain joins TRBV7-2 to TRBJ2-4, with D unclear. The V gene's germline CDR1 is SGHTA and CDR2 FQGNSA. The CDR3 runs to 16 residues. V was trimmed by 5 bases and J by 1 base, leaving 15 bases between them. CDR3 DNA sequence: TGTGCCAGCAGCCCATTGACCAGGTCGGCCAAAAACATTCAGTACTTC. It encodes CASSPLTRSAKNIQYF.